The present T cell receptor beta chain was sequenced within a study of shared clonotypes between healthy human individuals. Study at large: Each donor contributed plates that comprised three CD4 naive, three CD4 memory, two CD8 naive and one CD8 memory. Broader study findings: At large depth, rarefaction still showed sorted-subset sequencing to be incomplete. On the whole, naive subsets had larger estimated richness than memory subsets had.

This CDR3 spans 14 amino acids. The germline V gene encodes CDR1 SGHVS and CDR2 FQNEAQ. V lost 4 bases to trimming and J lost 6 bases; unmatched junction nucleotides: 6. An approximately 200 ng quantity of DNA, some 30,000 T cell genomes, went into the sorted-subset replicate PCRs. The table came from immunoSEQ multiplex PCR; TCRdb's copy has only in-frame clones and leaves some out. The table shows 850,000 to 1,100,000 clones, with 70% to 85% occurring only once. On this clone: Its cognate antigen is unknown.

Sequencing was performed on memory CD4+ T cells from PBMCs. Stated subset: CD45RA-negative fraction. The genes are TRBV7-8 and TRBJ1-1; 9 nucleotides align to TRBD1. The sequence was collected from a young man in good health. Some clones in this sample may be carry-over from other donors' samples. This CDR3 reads CASSSTGTGSEAFF. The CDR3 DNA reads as TGTGCCAGCAGCTCTACCGGGACAGGGTCTGAAGCTTTCTTT. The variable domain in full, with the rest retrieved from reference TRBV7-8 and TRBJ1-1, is GAGVSQSPRYKVAKRGQDVALRCDPISGHVSLFWYQQALGQGPEFLTYFQNEAQLDKSGLPSDRFFAERPEGSVSTLKIQRTQQEDSAVYLCASSSTGTGSEAFFGQGTRLTVV.